The 6 T cell receptor beta chains reported below all come from one sample, sequenced in a study of cytomegalovirus exposure and HLA in healthy donors. PCR amplification relied on 60 Vbeta primers (plus 13 Jbeta primers). The method was immunoSEQ multiplex PCR; TCRdb's version includes in-frame clones alone and lacks a portion of them. The repertoire holds 170,000 or so clones, with approximately 80% as singletons. The sample taken for sequencing was PBMCs. The source is a woman aged 45-65 years in good health and CMV-seronegative.

The chain employs TRBV28 and TRBJ2-1; TRBD1 aligns across 9 bases. The CDR3 has 18 residues. Germline trimming cut 3 bases from V and 4 bases from J; bases unmatched to any gene: 13. Per germline, CDR1 MDHEN and CDR2 SYDVKM. DNA of the CDR3: TGTGCCAGCAGTTTTGAACAGGGGGCTTTCGGTAAGTACAATGAGCAGTTCTTC. It specifies CASSFEQGAFGKYNEQFF. Drawing the rest from reference TRBV28 and TRBJ2-1, the complete variable domain is DVKVTQSSRYLVKRTGEKVFLECVQDMDHENMFWYRQDPGLGLRLIYFSYDVKMKEKGDIPEGYSVSREKKERFSLILESASTNQTSMYLCASSFEQGAFGKYNEQFFGPGTRLTVL.

The chain carries TRBV10-1 and TRBJ2-3, with unresolved D. CDR1 WNHNN and CDR2 SYGVQD come from the germline V gene (reference sequence). The CDR3 is 12 amino acids. Trimming removed 5 bases at V and 0 bases at J, with 3 bases between. The CDR3 region is CASSTSTDTQYF. The DNA for the CDR3 is TGCGCCAGCAGTACTAGCACAGATACGCAGTATTTT.

The V gene is TRBV18, the J gene TRBJ1-2; D might be TRBD1 (5 bases). Germline CDR1 and CDR2: KGHSH and LQKENI. The CDR3 spans 17 residues. The germline V and J ends were trimmed by 3 bases and 0 bases, with 17 bases remaining between them. The CDR3 region has the DNA TGTGCCAGCTCACCCCCGGGGGGATCTTGGGCTAACTATGGCTACACCTTC. It encodes CASSPPGGSWANYGYTF.

V is TRBV5-1 and J is TRBJ2-2; D unresolved. Germline CDR1 SGHRS, CDR2 YFSETQ. The CDR3 loop spans 14 amino acids. The V and J ends lost 0 bases and 1 base respectively, with 4 bases between them. For the CDR3, the DNA is TGCGCCAGCAGCTTGGGAGGGAACACCGGGGAGCTGTTTTTT. This sequence encodes CASSLGGNTGELFF.

The gene calls are TRBV19 and TRBJ1-1; 7 bases line up with TRBD1. The V gene end was trimmed by 4 bases and the J gene end by 4 bases; junction bases not matched to a gene: 9. This CDR3 comprises 15 residues. Germline assignment: CDR1 LNHDA and CDR2 SQIVND (reference sequence). In DNA, the CDR3 is TGTGCCAGTAGTAGCATCGGACAGGTTGGCACTGAAGCTTTCTTT. Protein product: CASSSIGQVGTEAFF.

This chain links TRBV4-3 with TRBJ2-2; 7 nucleotides align to TRBD2. The germline CDR1 and CDR2 sequences are LGHNA and YSLEER. V was clipped by 1 base and J by 3 bases; unmatched bases: 5. The CDR3 loop spans 16 amino acids. The CDR3 sequence is CASSQAGGIDTGELFF. The DNA of the CDR3 is TGCGCCAGCAGCCAAGCGGGGGGTATAGACACCGGGGAGCTGTTTTTT.